The rows below give T cell receptor beta chains drawn from one sample of a study of T cells in tuberculosis. The assay was immunoSEQ multiplex PCR, and TCRdb's table has in-frame clones only and misses some. The repertoire holds some 41,000 clones, approximately 94% seen once, with roughly an eighth in the top ten. Sequenced input: PBMCs. All receptors derive from a donor aged 5-35 years with latent tuberculosis or without tuberculosis infection. Some clones in this sample may be carry-over from other donors' samples. Both conserved end residues are part of each CDR3. The D gene is left open where the match is weak. Clone size is shown for a subset of rows, as once, few, many or a class of expanded clone.

clone_size,v_call,j_call,d_call,cdr3_aa,cdr3_nt
NA,TRBV19,TRBJ1-5,NA,CASSIRVASNQPQHF,TGTGCCAGTAGTATCAGGGTCGCTAGCAATCAGCCCCAGCATTTT
NA,TRBV5-1,TRBJ2-1,TRBD1,CASSPAGQGVMQFF,TGCGCCAGCAGCCCAGCCGGACAGGGGGTGATGCAGTTCTTC
NA,TRBV7-2,TRBJ1-5,TRBD1,CASSPRDRGFNQPQHF,TGTGCCAGCAGCCCCCGGGACAGGGGATTCAATCAGCCCCAGCATTTT
NA,TRBV7-8,TRBJ2-1,TRBD2,CASSLALGRGSSYNEQFF,TGTGCCAGCAGCTTAGCATTGGGGCGGGGGAGCTCCTACAATGAGCAGTTCTTC
NA,TRBV4-3,TRBJ2-3,NA,CASSQGTNTDTQYF,TGCGCCAGCAGCCAAGGGACTAACACAGATACGCAGTATTTT
NA,TRBV11-1,TRBJ1-6,NA,CASSLRGTESSPLHF,TGTGCCAGCAGCTTGCGGGGAACGGAGTCGTCACCCCTCCACTTT
NA,TRBV13,TRBJ1-2,TRBD1,CASSWTGQNPYYGYTF,TGTGCCAGCAGCTGGACAGGGCAAAACCCCTACTATGGCTACACCTTC
NA,TRBV5-1,TRBJ1-1,NA,CASSWVGGTEAFF,TGCGCCAGCAGCTGGGTGGGGGGAACTGAAGCTTTCTTT
NA,TRBV29-1,TRBJ2-1,NA,CSVGPDYEQFF,TGCAGCGTGGGCCCGGACTATGAGCAGTTCTTC
NA,TRBV30,TRBJ1-1,NA,CAWSVGVLAFF,TGTGCCTGGAGTGTAGGAGTGTTGGCTTTCTTT
NA,TRBV6-1,TRBJ1-6,TRBD1,CASSDRDRSYNSPLHF,TGTGCCAGCAGTGACCGGGACAGGAGTTATAATTCACCCCTCCACTTT
NA,TRBV7-6,TRBJ1-5,NA,CASSLSRVGQPQHF,TGTGCCAGCAGCTTATCACGGGTCGGTCAGCCCCAGCATTTT
NA,TRBV30,TRBJ1-6,NA,CAWSVSRSSRYNSPLHF,TGTGCCTGGAGTGTATCCAGATCTTCACGATATAATTCACCCCTCCACTTT
NA,TRBV5-1,TRBJ2-5,TRBD2,CASSQQPPGLGEETQYF,TGCGCCAGCAGCCAACAACCCCCGGGACTAGGAGAAGAGACCCAGTACTTC
NA,TRBV5-1,TRBJ2-3,NA,CASSLERRTDTQYF,TGCGCCAGCAGCTTGGAGCGACGCACAGATACGCAGTATTTT
NA,TRBV18,TRBJ1-5,TRBD1,CASSPMDRNAVWPQHF,TGTGCCAGCTCCCCAATGGACAGGAACGCCGTTTGGCCCCAGCATTTT
NA,TRBV4-2,TRBJ2-7,NA,CASSQGTGTYEQYF,TGTGCCAGCAGCCAAGGAACAGGGACCTACGAGCAGTACTTC
NA,TRBV5-1,TRBJ1-1,NA,CASSLADSLNTEAFF,TGCGCCAGCAGCTTGGCCGACAGTTTGAACACTGAAGCTTTCTTT
NA,TRBV9,TRBJ1-2,TRBD1,CASSFGDRVDGYTF,TGTGCCAGCAGCTTCGGGGACAGGGTGGATGGCTACACCTTC
NA,TRBV9,TRBJ2-3,TRBD2,CASSVFAGGAGTDTQYF,TGTGCCAGCAGCGTATTCGCGGGGGGGGCGGGCACAGATACGCAGTATTTT
NA,TRBV5-1,TRBJ1-3,NA,CASSLYQGSSGNTIYF,TGCGCCAGCAGCTTGTACCAGGGCTCCTCTGGAAACACCATATATTTT
NA,TRBV5-1,TRBJ2-3,NA,CASSLWQGTDTQYF,TGCGCCAGCAGCTTATGGCAAGGCACAGATACGCAGTATTTT
NA,TRBV4-3,TRBJ2-1,NA,CASSQETRASDEQFF,TGCGCCAGCAGCCAAGAAACCAGGGCATCGGATGAGCAGTTCTTC
NA,TRBV7-3,TRBJ1-2,NA,CASSLTGGGEDYGYTF,TGTGCCAGCAGCTTAACAGGCGGGGGCGAAGACTATGGCTACACCTTC
once,TRBV19,TRBJ2-3,NA,CASRGQGIGFGTQYF,TGTGCCAGTAGAGGGCAGGGAATAGGGTTTGGTACGCAGTATTTT
NA,TRBV19,TRBJ1-2,NA,CASSIQGNYGYTF,TGTGCCAGTAGTATACAGGGGAACTATGGCTACACCTTC
NA,TRBV18,TRBJ2-1,NA,CASSPNQAISNEQFF,TGTGCCAGCTCACCAAACCAGGCCATTAGCAATGAGCAGTTCTTC
NA,TRBV6-5,TRBJ2-1,TRBD2,CASTRQGLTGGEQFF,TGTGCCAGCACTCGGCAGGGACTAACTGGGGGTGAGCAGTTCTTC